This T cell receptor beta chain was recovered during a study of shared clonotypes between healthy human individuals. Background on the study: There were three CD4 naive, three CD4 memory, two CD8 naive and one CD8 memory plates per donor.

This clone was observed a single time. The antigen is undetermined. Notes on the study in general: Naive CD4 clonotype sharing across four donors was about 5%.

Division of CD4+ cells produced a CD45RA+ naive subset and a CD45RA-negative memory subset. In the authors' methods: Filtering differed because ImmunoSEQ produced junction-only sequences that carried no quality scores. Generated by immunoSEQ multiplex PCR, the TCRdb table keeps only in-frame clones and is missing some. V, J and clone size are taken as reported in that table, and D and trimming were inferred from the DNA itself. The profile shows approximately 940,000 clones, 60% to 85% of them singletons. Sequencing used memory CD4+ T cells sorted from blood. As to subset: CD45RA-negative fraction. This TCR was sampled from a man aged 18 to 30 in good health.

CDR3 in DNA: TGCGCCAGCAGCTTGGAAGGACAGGGCCTGCAAGAGACCCAGTACTTC. Translation gives CASSLEGQGLQETQYF. The V and J genes are TRBV5-1 and TRBJ2-5; 8 bases line up with TRBD1. Germline values: CDR1 SGHRS, CDR2 YFSETQ. The CDR3 loop spans 16 amino acids. V shed 0 bases, J shed 2 bases, and the junction held 6 bases outside the gene matches.